The 6 T cell receptor beta chains below were found in one sample sequenced in a study of blood T cell repertoires in COVID-19. Assay: immunoSEQ multiplex PCR; the TCRdb copy retains only in-frame clones and omits some. Found here are 100,000 or so clones, 81% of them singletons; the top ten hold around a tenth. What was sequenced was peripheral blood. The receptors were gathered from a woman in her 70s with acute or convalescent COVID-19.

The V call is TRBV27, the J call TRBJ1-6; D gene uncertain. The CDR3 length is 15 residues. The germline V and J ends were trimmed by 3 bases and 7 bases, with 13 bases remaining between them. Germline CDR1 and CDR2: MNHEY and SMNVEV (reference sequence). Here the CDR3 reads CASSFGFTGNSPLHF. The CDR3 DNA reads TGTGCCAGCAGTTTCGGGTTTACCGGGAATTCACCCCTCCACTTT.

The chain links TRBV19 to TRBJ2-1, with D maybe TRBD2 (6 bases). Trimming took off 4 bases at V and 8 bases at J, with 9 bases between the two ends. CDR1 and CDR2 (germline): LNHDA, SQIVND (reference sequence). The CDR3 length is 12 residues. The CDR3 reads CASSRSGDEQFF. The CDR3 DNA reads TGTGCCAGTAGTAGATCGGGAGATGAGCAGTTCTTC.

V gene TRBV28 combines with J gene TRBJ1-4, with D possibly being TRBD1 (5 bases). Trimming cost V 10 bases and J 6 bases, with 9 bases left between them. CDR3 length: 11 residues. Germline lookup yields CDR1 MDHEN and CDR2 SYDVKM. In DNA form, the CDR3 reads TGTGCCACCGAAGGGGATGAAAAACTGTTTTTT. Translating it yields CATEGDEKLFF. Complete variable domain (other parts from reference TRBV28 and TRBJ1-4): DVKVTQSSRYLVKRTGEKVFLECVQDMDHENMFWYRQDPGLGLRLIYFSYDVKMKEKGDIPEGYSVSREKKERFSLILESASTNQTSMYLCATEGDEKLFFGSGTQLSVL.

This chain uses TRBV28 with TRBJ1-5, with a tentative D call TRBD1 (5 bases). The CDR3 is made up of 15 amino acids. Trimming removed 5 bases at V and 0 bases at J, with 11 bases between. Germline V gene data show CDR1 as MDHEN and CDR2 as SYDVKM. CDR3 loop: CASSDGDFSNQPQHF. The CDR3 DNA reads TGTGCCAGCAGTGATGGGGACTTTAGCAATCAGCCCCAGCATTTT.

V and J are TRBV29-1 and TRBJ2-7; TRBD2 might be the D (5 bases). The CDR3 runs to 15 residues. V lost 1 base and J 0 bases, leaving 13 bases between the germline ends. Per germline, CDR1 SQVTM and CDR2 ANQGSEA. The CDR3 sequence: CSVEVGEKSSYEQYF. In DNA, the CDR3 is TGCAGCGTTGAAGTCGGGGAAAAAAGCTCCTACGAGCAGTACTTC.

The CDR3 here is CASSLSLASGDSQYF. The CDR3 DNA follows: TGCGCCAGCAGCCTTTCCTTAGCCAGTGGAGATTCCCAGTACTTC. V is TRBV4-1 and J is TRBJ2-5; no clear D gene. Germline CDR1 is MGHRA and CDR2 is YSYEKL. CDR3 length: 15 amino acids. V was clipped by 4 bases and J by 9 bases, with 21 bases between them.